What follows are 29 T cell receptor beta chains derived from one specimen sequenced in a study of T-cell memory formation after mild COVID-19. A single record per CDR3 protein comes from TCRdb applying MiXCR to the 5' RACE reads. There are 350,000 or so distinct CDR3 sequences in the sample; less than 25% occur only once, and under 25% lies in the top ten. Sequencing was performed on PBMCs or a T cell subset sorted from them (not recorded which). Receptors were obtained from a man aged 18-30 years who had mild COVID-19 (a few samples of this study predate the infection). Cell type and time point are not known.

This clonotype was counted between two and nine times. The chain uses TRBV12-3 or TRBV12-4 and TRBJ1-6; D is uncertain. With 5 bases removed from V and 7 bases from J, the gap between germline ends came to 15 bases. The CDR3 covers 15 residues. Here the CDR3 DNA reads TGTGCCAGCAGTCCAACGGGAAGAGGGAATTCACCCCTCCACTTT. It is translated as CASSPTGRGNSPLHF.

This clonotype has only a few counts. J is TRBJ1-2 and V is TRBV6-5, with 9 bases fitting TRBD1. V was pared by 7 bases and J by 3 bases, with 6 bases of the junction left unmatched. The CDR3 covers 14 residues. CDR1 is MNHEY and CDR2 is SVGAGI in the germline V gene. The CDR3 coding sequence is TGTGCCAGCACGGTCGGGACAGGGTACTATGGCTACACCTTC. As protein: CASTVGTGYYGYTF.

The chain recombines TRBV9 with TRBJ2-7, with D tentatively TRBD1 (7 bases). Between the trimmed V and J ends, which lost 0 bases and 2 bases, there was a span of 12 bases. Looked up from germline, CDR1 is SGDLS and CDR2 is YYNGEE. This CDR3 region has 15 residues. The CDR3 loop reads CASSVGGTDAYEQYF. The CDR3 nucleotides read TGTGCCAGCAGCGTAGGCGGGACAGACGCCTACGAGCAGTACTTC.

The gene calls are TRBV20-1 and TRBJ1-1; D unclear. The V end was cut by 5 bases, the J end by 6 bases, with 13 bases between. The CDR3 runs to 12 residues. CDR1 and CDR2 from the germline V gene are DFQATT and SNEGSKA (reference sequence). The CDR3 DNA follows: TGCAGTGCTGGAGCACGCGGCGCTGAAGCTTTCTTT. This encodes CSAGARGAEAFF.

This clonotype showed up just a few times. The chain combines TRBV5-1 with TRBJ2-3; 7 bases are shared with TRBD1. Germline V lookup: CDR1 SGHRS, CDR2 YFSETQ. V dropped 3 bases and J dropped 0; count of bases not matched to a gene: 7. This CDR3 contains 16 residues. The CDR3 sequence: CASSSPQGVSTDTQYF. CDR3 nucleotides: TGCGCCAGCAGCTCGCCCCAGGGGGTCAGCACAGATACGCAGTATTTT.

This clonotype came up a few times. The chain links TRBV7-9 to TRBJ2-7; possible D gene TRBD1, 6 bases. The CDR3 extends over 12 amino acids. V lost 9 bases to trimming and J lost 2 bases, with 11 bases between them. The germline CDR1 and CDR2 sequences are SEHNR and FQNEAQ (reference sequence). CDR3 DNA: TGTGCCAGTAGCCAGGGGACCTACGAGCAGTACTTC. Translating it yields CASSQGTYEQYF.

In its sample, this clonotype was seen a few times. CDR3 sequence (DNA): TGTGCCAGCAGCTTACTCCCAACAGCCGGCCCTTCGGGACTGTTTTTT. As protein: CASSLLPTAGPSGLFF. The chain carries TRBV7-2 and TRBJ1-4; D is uncertain. The germline gives CDR1 SGHTA, CDR2 FQGNSA. The V end was cut by 2 bases, the J end by 13 bases, with 23 bases between. There are 16 residues in the CDR3.

The chain recombines TRBV9 with TRBJ1-3; TRBD1 matches at 9 bases. CDR1 and CDR2 from the germline V gene are SGDLS and YYNGEE. CDR3 length equals 14 residues. The ends lost 0 bases at V and 8 bases at J; junction bases unmatched: 3. CDR3 residues: CASSVVDRGDTIYF. In nucleotides, the CDR3 is TGTGCCAGCAGCGTAGTGGACAGGGGAGACACCATATATTTT.

The chain combines TRBV7-7 with TRBJ2-3, with D maybe TRBD1 (5 bases). The CDR3 is made up of 15 amino acids. Between the trimmed V and J ends, which lost 5 bases and 2 bases, there was a span of 14 bases. The germline V gene encodes CDR1 SSHAT and CDR2 FNYEAQ (reference sequence). CDR3 protein: CASSKGAQTTDTQYF. For the CDR3, the DNA is TGTGCCAGCAGCAAAGGGGCACAGACCACAGATACGCAGTATTTT.

The chain couples TRBV5-1 to TRBJ2-3; perhaps TRBD1 as D (6 bases). The CDR3 length is 15 residues. CDR1 is SGHRS, CDR2 YFSETQ, per germline. Trimming took 4 bases from V and 2 from J, leaving 14 bases between them. The CDR3 sequence is CASSPGQLITDTQYF. CDR3 coding DNA: TGCGCCAGCAGCCCCGGACAGTTAATCACAGATACGCAGTATTTT.

V gene TRBV5-1 combines with J gene TRBJ1-3; D is possibly TRBD1 (5 bases). Germline-derived CDR1 and CDR2 are SGHRS and YFSETQ. V was pared by 0 bases and J by 2 bases, with 9 bases between. The CDR3 spans 15 residues. The CDR3 protein is CASSLEGGAGNTIYF. The CDR3 DNA sequence: TGCGCCAGCAGCTTGGAAGGAGGGGCTGGAAACACCATATATTTT.

This clonotype was seen only a few times. The gene calls are TRBV20-1 and TRBJ2-2; perhaps TRBD2 as D (7 bases). This CDR3 region has 17 residues. The germline V gene has CDR1 DFQATT and CDR2 SNEGSKA (reference sequence). V lost 0 bases to trimming and J lost 5 bases, with 19 bases between them. The CDR3 protein is CSARDYGGKGGTGELFF. The DNA of the CDR3 is TGCAGTGCTAGAGATTACGGGGGCAAGGGAGGGACCGGGGAGCTGTTTTTT.

V is TRBV9 and J is TRBJ2-2; D remains unclear. The CDR3 consists of 14 residues. The germline CDR1 and CDR2 sequences are SGDLS and YYNGEE. V was pared by 2 bases and J by 4 bases, with 9 bases between. In DNA, the CDR3 is TGTGCCAGCAGCGTCCTCGGACGCACCGGGGAGCTGTTTTTT. Its protein is CASSVLGRTGELFF.

This clonotype has just a few counts. The chain employs TRBV12-3 or TRBV12-4 and TRBJ2-5; the match to TRBD2 covers 10 bases. The CDR3 has 14 amino acids. After removal of 4 bases from V and 3 bases from J, the junction contained 2 bases not matched to a gene. In DNA, the CDR3 is TGTGCCAGCAGTTCCAGCGGGGGGGAAGAGACCCAGTACTTC. This gives the protein CASSSSGGEETQYF.

There are many counts of this clonotype. This rearrangement joins TRBV12-3 or TRBV12-4 to TRBJ2-5; D uncertain. The CDR3 is 14 amino acids. The V end lost 3 bases, the J end lost 0 bases, and 8 bases lay between the germline ends. The CDR3 here is CASSFSEYQETQYF. DNA of the CDR3: TGTGCCAGCAGTTTCAGCGAGTACCAAGAGACCCAGTACTTC.

This clonotype was detected ten times or more. The chain links TRBV5-1 to TRBJ1-1; D not certain. The CDR3 spans 13 residues. V gave up 0 bases and J gave up 4 bases, with 7 bases separating them. Per the germline V gene, CDR1 is SGHRS and CDR2 is YFSETQ. The CDR3 region is CASSLGGSTEAFF. In DNA form, the CDR3 reads TGCGCCAGCAGCTTGGGAGGGTCCACTGAAGCTTTCTTT.

The chain links TRBV5-1 to TRBJ2-6, with TRBD1 matching over 10 bases. The junction had 3 bases not matched to a gene; V was cut back by 4 bases and J by 2 bases. The CDR3 totals 16 residues. Looked up from germline, CDR1 is SGHRS and CDR2 is YFSETQ. CDR3 in amino acids: CASSPGTGAGANVLTF. The CDR3 region has the DNA TGCGCCAGCAGCCCTGGGACAGGGGCTGGGGCCAACGTCCTGACTTTC.

The chain couples TRBV4-3 to TRBJ2-3; D possibly corresponds to TRBD2 (5 bases). Germline CDR1 LGHNA, CDR2 YSLEER. This CDR3 is 15 amino acids long. Deletions cut 0 bases from V and 5 bases from J, with 12 bases between. Here the CDR3 DNA reads TGCGCCAGCAGCCAAGAGAGGGCTACGGGAGATACGCAGTATTTT. This sequence encodes CASSQERATGDTQYF.

This clonotype has just a few counts. The chain carries TRBV6-5 and TRBJ1-2, with unresolved D. V lost 4 bases, J lost 5 bases, and 11 bases lay in between. Germline assignment: CDR1 MNHEY and CDR2 SVGAGI. The CDR3 length is 13 residues. The CDR3 loop is CASSLTSSYGYTF. The CDR3 nucleotides read TGTGCCAGCAGTTTAACGTCGTCATATGGCTACACCTTC.

The chain carries TRBV5-1 and TRBJ2-7; D remains unclear. Trimming took off 0 bases at V and 2 bases at J, with 9 bases between the two ends. Germline CDR1 SGHRS, CDR2 YFSETQ. The CDR3 spans 14 residues. The CDR3 reads CASSLAIGTYEQYF. In nucleotides, the CDR3 is TGCGCCAGCAGCTTGGCGATAGGGACCTACGAGCAGTACTTC.

This rearrangement joins TRBV5-1 to TRBJ2-5; TRBD2 matches at 12 bases. The CDR3 spans 18 residues. Trimming took 4 bases from V and 4 from J; bases not matched to a gene: 14. Germline lookup yields CDR1 SGHRS and CDR2 YFSETQ. The CDR3 DNA follows: TGCGCCAGCAGCGCCGGACTAGCGGGACCCCCCGCGGGAGAGACCCAGTACTTC. This sequence encodes CASSAGLAGPPAGETQYF. The whole variable domain, remainder taken from reference TRBV5-1 and TRBJ2-5, is KAGVTQTPRYLIKTRGQQVTLSCSPISGHRSVSWYQQTPGQGLQFLFEYFSETQRNKGNFPGRFSGRQFSNSRSEMNVSTLELGDSALYLCASSAGLAGPPAGETQYFGPGTRLLVL.

The rearrangement uses TRBV20-1 and TRBJ2-1; D is perhaps TRBD2 (7 bases). The V end was cut by 6 bases, the J end by 3 bases, with 18 bases between. This CDR3 region has 15 residues. Germline assignment: CDR1 DFQATT and CDR2 SNEGSKA (reference sequence). The CDR3, as DNA: TGCAGTGCCCCTTCACCGGGGGGCCTCTACAATGAGCAGTTCTTC. This codes for CSAPSPGGLYNEQFF.

This clonotype was observed many times. The V gene is TRBV7-2, the J gene TRBJ1-3; D might be TRBD1 (6 bases). CDR1 SGHTA and CDR2 FQGNSA come from the germline V gene. There are 15 residues in the CDR3. Deletions cut 3 bases from V and 4 bases from J, with 13 bases between. For the CDR3, the DNA is TGTGCCAGCAGCTTTACCCGGGACATAGGAAACACCATATATTTT. Its protein product is CASSFTRDIGNTIYF.

This chain uses TRBV20-1 with TRBJ2-4; 10 nucleotides match TRBD2. J was trimmed by 8 bases and V by 4 bases; bases with no gene match: 8. Per the germline V gene, CDR1 is DFQATT and CDR2 is SNEGSKA (reference sequence). The CDR3 length is 14 residues. CDR3 loop: CSAIPAGGRHIQYF. The CDR3 DNA sequence: TGCAGTGCTATTCCAGCGGGGGGGCGGCACATTCAGTACTTC.

V usage is TRBV28 and J usage is TRBJ2-5; 8 bases map to TRBD1. The CDR3 loop spans 14 amino acids. V shed 8 bases, J shed 5 bases, and the junction held 10 bases outside the gene matches. Germline values: CDR1 MDHEN, CDR2 SYDVKM. Written as DNA, the CDR3 is TGTGCCAGCGGTGGACAGGGTGGGTCGGAGACCCAGTACTTC. Protein sequence: CASGGQGGSETQYF.

This clonotype was detected ten times or more. The rearrangement joins TRBV6-5 to TRBJ1-2; 7 nucleotides line up with TRBD1. The germline V gene has CDR1 MNHEY and CDR2 SVGAGI. V was clipped by 6 bases and J by 4 bases; unmatched bases: 11. The CDR3 has 15 amino acids. CDR3 amino acids: CASRKIGGASYGYTF. Here the CDR3 DNA reads TGTGCCAGCAGGAAGATAGGGGGCGCGAGCTATGGCTACACCTTC.

The gene calls are TRBV7-2 and TRBJ2-1, with D perhaps assigned TRBD1 or TRBD2 (6 bases each). V lost 11 bases and J lost 0, with 11 bases in between. CDR1 and CDR2 from the germline V gene are SGHTA and FQGNSA. This CDR3 comprises 13 residues. The CDR3 DNA is TGTGCCTCGGGGGCGGGCTCCTACAATGAGCAGTTCTTC. Translation gives CASGAGSYNEQFF. Complete variable domain (other parts from reference TRBV7-2 and TRBJ2-1): GAGVSQSPSNKVTEKGKDVELRCDPISGHTALYWYRQSLGQGLEFLIYFQGNSAPDKSGLPSDRFSAERTGGSVSTLTIQRTQQEDSAVYLCASGAGSYNEQFFGPGTRLTVL.

This clonotype occurred a few times. This rearrangement joins TRBV7-2 to TRBJ1-2, with 12 nucleotides matching TRBD1. CDR1 SGHTA and CDR2 FQGNSA come from the germline V gene. V dropped 5 bases and J dropped 6; count of bases not matched to a gene: 10. The CDR3 is 16 amino acids. Here the CDR3 DNA reads TGTGCCAGCAGCCCTAGCCCGGGGACAGGGGGCAATGGCTACACCTTC. The encoded protein is CASSPSPGTGGNGYTF.

This clonotype was seen a handful of times. The CDR3 region is CASSHTTGVTEAFF. CDR3 DNA sequence: TGTGCCAGCAGCCACACGACAGGTGTGACTGAAGCTTTCTTT. The gene calls are TRBV3-1 and TRBJ1-1; the D gene is possibly TRBD1 (6 bases). V lost 3 bases to trimming and J lost 5 bases, with 13 bases between them. The germline V gene has CDR1 LGHDT and CDR2 YNNKEL (reference sequence). The CDR3 has 14 amino acids. The whole variable domain, remainder taken from reference TRBV3-1 and TRBJ1-1, is DTAVSQTPKYLVTQMGNDKSIKCEQNLGHDTMYWYKQDSKKFLKIMFSYNNKELIINETVPNRFSPKSPDKAHLNLHINSLELGDSAVYFCASSHTTGVTEAFFGQGTRLTVV.